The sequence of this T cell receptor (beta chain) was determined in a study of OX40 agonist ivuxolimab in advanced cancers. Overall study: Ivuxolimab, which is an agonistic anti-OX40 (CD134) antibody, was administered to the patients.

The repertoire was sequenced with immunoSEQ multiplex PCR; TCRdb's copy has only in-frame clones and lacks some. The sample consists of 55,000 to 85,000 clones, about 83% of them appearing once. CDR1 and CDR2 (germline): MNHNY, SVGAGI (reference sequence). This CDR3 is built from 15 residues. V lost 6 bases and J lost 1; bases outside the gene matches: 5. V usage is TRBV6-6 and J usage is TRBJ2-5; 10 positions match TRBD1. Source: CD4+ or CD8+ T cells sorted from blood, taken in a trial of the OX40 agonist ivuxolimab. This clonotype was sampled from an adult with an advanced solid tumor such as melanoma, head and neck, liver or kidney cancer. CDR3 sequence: CASSSGTGAQETQYF. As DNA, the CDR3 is TGTGCCAGCAGCTCCGGGACAGGGGCCCAAGAGACCCAGTACTTC.